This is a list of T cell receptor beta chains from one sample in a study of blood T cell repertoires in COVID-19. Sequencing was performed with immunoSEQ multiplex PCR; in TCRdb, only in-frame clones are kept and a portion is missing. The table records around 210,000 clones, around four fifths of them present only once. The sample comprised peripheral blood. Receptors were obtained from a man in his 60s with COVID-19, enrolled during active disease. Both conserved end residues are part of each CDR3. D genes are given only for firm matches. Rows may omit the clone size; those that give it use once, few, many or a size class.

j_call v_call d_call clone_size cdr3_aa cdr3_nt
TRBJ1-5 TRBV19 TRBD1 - CASEGAGQPQHF TGTGCCAGCGAGGGGGCAGGGCAGCCCCAGCATTTT
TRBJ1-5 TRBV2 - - CASSERVRQPQHF TGTGCCAGCAGTGAACGGGTTCGACAGCCCCAGCATTTT
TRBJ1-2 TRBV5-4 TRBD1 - CASSLAPRQGRSGYTF TGTGCCAGCAGCTTGGCCCCGAGACAGGGTCGCAGTGGCTACACCTTC
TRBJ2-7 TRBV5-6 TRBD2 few CASSMRLAGGRYEQYF TGTGCCAGCAGTATGAGGCTAGCGGGAGGGCGCTACGAGCAGTACTTC
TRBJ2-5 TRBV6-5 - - CASSYGGAVETQYF TGTGCCAGCAGTTACGGCGGGGCGGTGGAGACCCAGTACTTC
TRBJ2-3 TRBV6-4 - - CASSEQGVSTDTQYF TGTGCCAGCAGTGAGCAGGGTGTATCCACAGATACGCAGTATTTT
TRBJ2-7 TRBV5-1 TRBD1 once CASSRGQGPYEQYF TGCGCCAGCAGCCGAGGACAGGGCCCCTACGAGCAGTACTTC
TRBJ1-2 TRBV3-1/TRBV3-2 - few CASSQEPRRGGYTF TGTGCCAGCAGCCAAGAACCCAGACGGGGAGGCTACACCTTC
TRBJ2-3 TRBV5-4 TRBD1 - CASSPQTGGLVDTQYF TGTGCCAGCAGCCCGCAAACAGGGGGCTTAGTGGATACGCAGTATTTT
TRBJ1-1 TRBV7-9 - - CASSLGLWTEAFF TGTGCCAGCAGCTTAGGACTATGGACTGAAGCTTTCTTT
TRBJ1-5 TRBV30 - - CAWSPTRGWSPYQPQHF TGTGCCTGGAGTCCCACACGGGGGTGGTCCCCCTATCAGCCCCAGCATTTT
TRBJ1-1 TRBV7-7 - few CASSFTFTGMRNTEAFF TGTGCCAGCAGCTTTACCTTCACCGGTATGAGGAACACTGAAGCTTTCTTT
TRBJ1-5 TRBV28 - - CASSLQEAVWGNQPQHF TGTGCCAGCAGTTTGCAAGAGGCCGTATGGGGCAATCAGCCCCAGCATTTT
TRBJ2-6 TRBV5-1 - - CASSLSQGSAGANVLTF TGCGCCAGCAGCTTGTCCCAGGGTAGTGCCGGGGCCAACGTCCTGACTTTC
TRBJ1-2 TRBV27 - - CASSLSGTGGKGYTF TGTGCCAGCAGTTTATCCGGGACGGGGGGGAAAGGCTACACCTTC
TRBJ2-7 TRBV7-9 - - CASSLGGVYSYEQYF TGTGCCAGCAGCTTAGGGGGGGTATACTCCTACGAGCAGTACTTC
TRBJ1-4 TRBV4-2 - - CASSLLGDEKLFF TGTGCCAGCAGCCTTCTTGGAGATGAAAAACTGTTTTTT
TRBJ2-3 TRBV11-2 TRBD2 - CASSQRAGGSVTDTQYF TGTGCCAGCAGCCAGCGCGCGGGCGGGAGCGTAACAGATACGCAGTATTTT
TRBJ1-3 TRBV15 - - CATSSDRGNTIYF TGTGCCACCAGCTCGGACAGAGGGAACACCATATATTTT
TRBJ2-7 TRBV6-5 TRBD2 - CASSLLAGELREQYF TGTGCCAGCAGCCTACTAGCGGGAGAACTTCGCGAGCAGTACTTC
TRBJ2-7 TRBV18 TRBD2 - CASSPRSGSSYEQYF TGTGCCAGCTCACCAAGGAGCGGGAGTTCGTACGAGCAGTACTTC
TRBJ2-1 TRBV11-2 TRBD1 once CASSLVGQGAYNEQFF TGTGCCAGCAGCTTAGTGGGCCAGGGGGCCTACAATGAGCAGTTCTTC
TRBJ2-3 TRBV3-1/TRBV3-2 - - CASSRDFLRRDTQYF TGTGCCAGCAGCAGGGACTTCCTCCGCAGGGATACGCAGTATTTT
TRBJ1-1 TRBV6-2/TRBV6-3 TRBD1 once CASSWTGNTEAFF TGTGCCAGCAGCTGGACAGGGAACACTGAAGCTTTCTTT
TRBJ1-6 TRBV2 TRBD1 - CASSSRDRESSPLHF TGTGCCAGCAGTTCTAGGGACAGGGAGAGTTCACCCCTCCACTTT
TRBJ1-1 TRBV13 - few CASSKTGQTDEAFF TGTGCCAGCAGCAAAACCGGACAGACAGATGAAGCTTTCTTT
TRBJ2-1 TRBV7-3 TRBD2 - CASSLLAGVYNEQFF TGTGCCAGCAGCCTTCTAGCGGGCGTCTACAATGAGCAGTTCTTC
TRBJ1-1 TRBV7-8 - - CASTPWRQTNTEAFF TGTGCCAGCACCCCTTGGAGACAGACGAACACTGAAGCTTTCTTT
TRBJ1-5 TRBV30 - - CAAAGGVVNQPQHF TGTGCCGCAGCTGGAGGGGTAGTTAATCAGCCCCAGCATTTT